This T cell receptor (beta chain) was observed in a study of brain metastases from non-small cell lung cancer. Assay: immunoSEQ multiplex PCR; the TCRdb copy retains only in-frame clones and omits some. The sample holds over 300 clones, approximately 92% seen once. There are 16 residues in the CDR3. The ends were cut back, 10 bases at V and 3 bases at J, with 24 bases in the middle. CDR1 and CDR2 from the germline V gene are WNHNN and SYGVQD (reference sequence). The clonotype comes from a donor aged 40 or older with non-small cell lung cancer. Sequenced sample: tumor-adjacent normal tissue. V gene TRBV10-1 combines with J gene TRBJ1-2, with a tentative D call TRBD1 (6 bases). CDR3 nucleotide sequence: TGCGCCACCTCAACAGGACGACCGGGGGCGGACTATGGCTACACCTTC. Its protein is CATSTGRPGADYGYTF.